Sequencing of this TCR beta chain was carried out in a study of T cells after yellow fever vaccination. Study outcomes and limitations: Peaking on day 5 versus 15, the secondary response was faster but weaker. After the booster, approximately 96% of CD4 and roughly nine tenths of CD8 primary-response clones were re-detected.

Germline CDR1 reads MNHEY; CDR2 reads SVGAGI. CDR3 size: 16 residues. With V trimmed by 0 bases and J by 5 bases, 4 bases remained unmatched. MiXCR, run by TCRdb on the 5' RACE reads, gives a single entry per CDR3 protein. The sample yields hundreds of thousands of distinct CDR3 sequences, roughly 12% seen once. To note about this clonotype: Its antigen is as yet unknown.

The chain has TRBV6-5 and TRBJ2-3, with 11 positions matching TRBD2. This specimen was PBMCs, taken on the day of the yellow fever booster vaccination. The receptor was isolated from a man aged 25 to 40 who received the YFV17D yellow fever vaccine. The CDR3 DNA reads TGTGCCAGCAGTTACTCTATAGCGGGAGGGCAAGATACGCAGTATTTT. Protein product: CASSYSIAGGQDTQYF.